This T cell receptor (beta chain) was sequenced for a study of spatial heterogeneity in lung cancer. Overall study findings and caveats: Expanded alpha and beta TCR counts within tumors tracked tumor mutation counts. Ubiquitous and regional nonsynonymous mutation counts were tracked by ubiquitous and regional expanded TCR counts, respectively.

Germline loops: CDR1 SGHKS, CDR2 YYEKEE (reference sequence). The germline V and J ends were trimmed by 0 bases and 6 bases, with 13 bases remaining between them. There are 14 residues in the CDR3. The sample's time point: sample taken at primary tumor resection. A unique molecular identifier was carried by every single TCR cDNA molecule. One entry per CDR3 protein, called by TCRdb with MiXCR from the 5' RACE reads. The data show 8,000 or so distinct CDR3 sequences, approximately 9.3% seen once. This clonotype is deemed medium-sized (0.01 to 0.1%). No antigen is known for it. This material consisted of lung tumor tissue, taken at surgery. The TCR sequence derives from a male donor with early-stage non-small cell lung cancer. The chain employs TRBV5-5 and TRBJ2-7; no firm D call. DNA of the CDR3: TGTGCCAGCAGCTTGGGTGGCGTCGGGCCCGAGCAGTACTTC. Translation gives CASSLGGVGPEQYF.